This T cell receptor beta chain was identified during a study of HIV-infected patients and healthy controls (dated by TCRdb to 2013 to 2014). As for the study more broadly: The study asked whether deep sequencing of the TCR repertoire from small blood samples of HIV patients could detect immune perturbation and reconstitution.

Whole blood was used without cell fractionation, so all unsorted peripheral T cells were reflected in the repertoire. As controls, some 11 uninfected healthy donors were sampled, and a few of those donors gave samples twice, 2 to 3 months apart. For RNA extraction, more than 2 ml of peripheral blood was collected into Tempus tubes. Residual genomic DNA was removed with the TURBO-DNase kit and globin mRNA was depleted with GLOBINclear. Using SuperScript III with primers targeting the alpha and beta constant regions, approximately 500 ng of RNA was reverse transcribed. Separate libraries for the alpha and beta chains were generated through chain-specific third strand synthesis that incorporated multiplexing indices. To avoid primer bias, the protocol used one single primer pair to amplify every rearrangement within a chain, and the protocol also attached molecular barcodes to each cDNA molecule. Purified cDNA was ligated with T4 RNA Ligase 1 onto a 5' RACE adapter bearing a random hexamer and the SP2 sequencing primer site. With slow temperature ramps used to favor optimal annealing, second strand synthesis was primed from the SP2 site with Phusion polymerase. Each molecule's 12-nucleotide barcode consisted of two random hexamer sequences, both added before amplification and joined together. An amplification PCR of approximately 25 cycles with P5s and P7 primers came after a short first PCR that had added P5 and P7 adapter elements plus a second index. In total the libraries went through about 25 PCR cycles, after which the libraries were quantified on a Qubit, sized on a Bioanalyzer, and diluted to 4 nM. Normalized libraries were sequenced on an Illumina MiSeq with 2 x 250 paired-end kits. Reverse transcription reactions underwent purification over MinElute columns, with elution into 10 ul Tris-Cl. A 1:1 ratio of AMPure XP beads was used to clean the adapter ligations after they had run for 23 hours at 16 degrees C. The published analysis was carried out like this. A modified Decombinator that output V, J, insert and barcode information was used to process the demultiplexed FASTQ files. Any sequence that shared a barcode yet differed from the dominant sequence was discarded as an error, and the number of original cDNA molecules was estimated by counting barcodes clustered at Levenshtein distance 3. Downstream analyses used R packages ineq, vegan, igraph and RCytoscape, with IMGT nomenclature and CDR3 definitions. V gene usage was computed over distinct sequences, each TCR counted once to avoid skew from clonal expansion. Unique CDR3 amino acid sequences within a donor were connected in similarity networks whenever two sequences differed by a single Levenshtein edit. The authors compiled published HIV-specific CDR3s (almost 95 alpha, fewer than 800 beta) and CMV-specific CDR3s (approximately 13 alpha, 250 or so beta) and searched for them in the repertoires. Lower sequence numbers were not the cause of the decreased diversity in patients, as random subsampling to size-matched repertoires showed. TCRdb redid the processing of the public reads, applying fastp at Q25 and MiXCR, and retained in-frame beta chains. CDR3 protein duplicates are merged, each entry listing the most common genes and DNA. These V and J calls originate from TCRdb's pipeline instead of the authors' own analysis. The sample table shows 10,000 to 15,000 distinct CDR3 sequences, and around 5% are seen once. The leading ten clones occupy around 3.5% of the sample.

This clonotype was recorded many times. No cognate antigen has been identified for it. The input lacks base qualities; no much larger clone sits a single base away. V is pared back by 5 bases and J by 0 bases, with 11 bases lying between the germline termini. The CDR3 goes from the cysteine to the phenylalanine over 15 residues. Only the CDR3 region is kept as DNA, spanning 45 bases read in frame from base 1. CDR1 and CDR2 are drawn from the germline V gene (reference sequence): LNHDA, SQIVND. Summary of the overall study and its limitations: Unequal numbers of distinct sequences between patients and controls complicated comparisons, and size-matching overweighted rare events from HIV-infected data. Processing included only sixteen HIV-infected individuals, and this was regarded by the authors as a major limit on how widely the findings apply. The pairing of alpha and beta chains was not determined in the samples. Oligoclonality may be reflected in the significantly higher mean Gini indices of HIV-infected repertoires compared with controls. More CDR3s were shared between individuals among healthy controls than among HIV+ patients, as measured by Jaccard index and by the count of highly shared sequences. Compared with untreated HIV+ repertoires, healthy control repertoires had roughly threefold more distinct CDR3s and higher Shannon diversity. The use of whole blood limited sequencing depth and precluded separation of the dynamics of distinct T-cell subpopulations. Donor HLA types were not determined in the study. Slight age and sex profile differences between the study cohorts did not explain the observed diversity differences. Mean usage differed significantly between HIV-infected patients and controls for eight alpha and eight beta V genes. HIV-associated CDR3s exhibited a significant reduction in frequency during therapy, whereas CMV-associated CDR3s exhibited no significant change, although the majority increased in frequency. MAIT cell alpha-chain CDR3s were present at high frequency in healthy controls but severely depleted in HIV+ repertoires. In size-matched repertoire data, the apparent post-therapy recovery of the Gini index in HIV-infected patients was not replicated.

The specimen sequenced was blood. The sequence joins TRBV19 to TRBJ1-5; possibly the D gene is TRBD1, per 5 matching bases. The receptor was isolated from an adult in good health. The nucleotides read TGTGCCAGTAGTGAAGAGGGGTATAGCAATCAGCCCCAGCATTTT. It translates to CASSEEGYSNQPQHF.